Listed below are T cell receptor beta chains from one sample, sequenced in a study of blood T cell repertoires in COVID-19. Profiled with immunoSEQ multiplex PCR; TCRdb holds only in-frame clones, not every one. The sample has about 81,000 clones, around 80% seen once; the top ten hold 6.5% to 8%. Sequenced input: peripheral blood. The receptors were sampled from a human donor in a cohort sampled during active COVID-19. The CDR3 runs from the conserved cysteine through the conserved F or W. D genes are given only for firm matches. The listing skips clone size in some rows; elsewhere it reads once, few, many or a size class.

d_gene: .
abundance: .
j_gene: TRBJ2-1
v_gene: TRBV2
CDR3aa: CASSEARGAYNEQFF
CDR3nt: TGTGCCAGCAGTGAAGCCCGGGGGGCGTACAATGAGCAGTTCTTC

d_gene: TRBD2
abundance: .
j_gene: TRBJ2-5
v_gene: TRBV6-5
CDR3aa: CATALVGGPQETQYF
CDR3nt: TGTGCCACCGCTTTGGTGGGAGGGCCTCAAGAGACCCAGTACTTC

d_gene: .
abundance: .
j_gene: TRBJ1-3
v_gene: TRBV6-5
CDR3aa: CASGRGLSIYF
CDR3nt: TGTGCCAGCGGTAGGGGACTATCTATATATTTT

d_gene: .
abundance: .
j_gene: TRBJ2-1
v_gene: TRBV19
CDR3aa: CASSIDLASGAYNEQFF
CDR3nt: TGTGCCAGTAGTATAGACCTAGCGAGTGGGGCCTACAATGAGCAGTTCTTC

d_gene: .
abundance: .
j_gene: TRBJ2-7
v_gene: TRBV9
CDR3aa: CASSVDSRREQYF
CDR3nt: TGTGCCAGCAGCGTAGACTCACGCCGCGAGCAGTACTTC

d_gene: TRBD1
abundance: .
j_gene: TRBJ1-5
v_gene: TRBV4-1
CDR3aa: CASRQGAGQPQHF
CDR3nt: TGCGCCAGCAGACAGGGGGCTGGTCAGCCCCAGCATTTT

d_gene: TRBD2
abundance: .
j_gene: TRBJ2-7
v_gene: TRBV6-2/TRBV6-3
CDR3aa: CASSVTSGLAGNEQYF
CDR3nt: TGTGCCAGCAGCGTGACGTCTGGACTAGCGGGGAACGAGCAGTACTTC

d_gene: TRBD1
abundance: .
j_gene: TRBJ1-1
v_gene: TRBV18
CDR3aa: CASSGRTGGSTEAFF
CDR3nt: TGTGCCAGCTCAGGACGTACAGGGGGGAGCACTGAAGCTTTCTTT

d_gene: .
abundance: .
j_gene: TRBJ1-6
v_gene: TRBV7-3
CDR3aa: CASSFGNNSPLHF
CDR3nt: TGTGCCAGCAGCTTCGGGAATAATTCACCCCTCCACTTT

d_gene: .
abundance: once
j_gene: TRBJ2-7
v_gene: TRBV5-1
CDR3aa: CASRGYSSYEQYF
CDR3nt: TGCGCCAGCAGGGGTTACAGCTCCTACGAGCAGTACTTC

d_gene: TRBD1
abundance: .
j_gene: TRBJ1-5
v_gene: TRBV5-1
CDR3aa: CASSLSPGQGGTPQHF
CDR3nt: TGCGCCAGCAGCTTGTCCCCGGGACAGGGTGGAACGCCCCAGCATTTT

d_gene: .
abundance: few
j_gene: TRBJ2-7
v_gene: TRBV18
CDR3aa: CASSLVDYEQYF
CDR3nt: TGTGCCAGCTCACTGGTAGACTACGAGCAGTACTTC

d_gene: .
abundance: many
j_gene: TRBJ2-7
v_gene: TRBV10-1
CDR3aa: CASSNADMIYEQYF
CDR3nt: TGCGCCAGCAGTAACGCGGACATGATTTACGAGCAGTACTTC

d_gene: .
abundance: few
j_gene: TRBJ2-2
v_gene: TRBV7-8
CDR3aa: CASNKNTGELFF
CDR3nt: TGTGCCAGCAACAAGAACACCGGGGAGCTGTTTTTT

d_gene: .
abundance: .
j_gene: TRBJ1-1
v_gene: TRBV9
CDR3aa: CASSVGGPVAFF
CDR3nt: TGTGCCAGCAGCGTAGGGGGCCCTGTGGCTTTCTTT

d_gene: TRBD1
abundance: once
j_gene: TRBJ1-3
v_gene: TRBV29-1
CDR3aa: CSAIKPGGTGNTIYF
CDR3nt: TGCAGCGCCATCAAGCCAGGGGGCACTGGAAACACCATATATTTT

d_gene: TRBD1
abundance: few
j_gene: TRBJ1-5
v_gene: TRBV10-1
CDR3aa: CASRGTRDRGSNQPQHF
CDR3nt: TGCGCCAGCAGGGGGACCCGGGACAGGGGTAGCAATCAGCCCCAGCATTTT

d_gene: .
abundance: .
j_gene: TRBJ2-7
v_gene: TRBV19
CDR3aa: CASRFQGFDQSYEQYF
CDR3nt: TGTGCCAGTAGGTTCCAGGGCTTTGACCAAAGCTACGAGCAGTACTTC

d_gene: .
abundance: .
j_gene: TRBJ2-3
v_gene: TRBV3-1/TRBV3-2
CDR3aa: CASSRAETTDTQYF
CDR3nt: TGTGCCAGCAGCCGTGCGGAGACTACAGATACGCAGTATTTT

d_gene: TRBD1
abundance: .
j_gene: TRBJ1-5
v_gene: TRBV5-6
CDR3aa: CASSLSGTGGQPQHF
CDR3nt: TGTGCCAGCAGCTTGTCTGGGACAGGGGGTCAGCCCCAGCATTTT

d_gene: .
abundance: few
j_gene: TRBJ1-2
v_gene: TRBV30
CDR3aa: CAWSKKRDYGYTF
CDR3nt: TGTGCCTGGAGTAAGAAGAGGGACTATGGCTACACCTTC

d_gene: .
abundance: .
j_gene: TRBJ2-2
v_gene: TRBV7-9
CDR3aa: CASSLAAGSGELFF
CDR3nt: TGTGCCAGCAGCTTAGCTGCGGGGTCCGGGGAGCTGTTTTTT

d_gene: .
abundance: .
j_gene: TRBJ1-6
v_gene: TRBV4-3
CDR3aa: CASSLRGARNSPLHF
CDR3nt: TGCGCCAGCAGCCTACGGGGGGCACGGAATTCACCCCTCCACTTT

d_gene: TRBD2
abundance: .
j_gene: TRBJ2-3
v_gene: TRBV7-9
CDR3aa: CASSAAVLAGSTDTQYF
CDR3nt: TGTGCCAGCAGCGCCGCAGTACTAGCGGGAAGCACAGATACGCAGTATTTT

d_gene: .
abundance: .
j_gene: TRBJ1-2
v_gene: TRBV12-3/TRBV12-4
CDR3aa: CASAGYGYTF
CDR3nt: TGTGCCAGCGCGGGGTATGGCTACACCTTC

d_gene: .
abundance: .
j_gene: TRBJ1-1
v_gene: TRBV11-3
CDR3aa: CASSFGGNTEAFF
CDR3nt: TGTGCCAGCAGCTTCGGCGGGAACACTGAAGCTTTCTTT

d_gene: TRBD1
abundance: .
j_gene: TRBJ1-2
v_gene: TRBV3-1/TRBV3-2
CDR3aa: CASSLQGGYGYTF
CDR3nt: TGTGCCAGCAGTCTACAGGGGGGCTATGGCTACACCTTC

d_gene: .
abundance: .
j_gene: TRBJ1-1
v_gene: TRBV9
CDR3aa: CASSVGRGNTEAFF
CDR3nt: TGTGCCAGCAGCGTGGGCAGGGGGAACACTGAAGCTTTCTTT

d_gene: TRBD2
abundance: .
j_gene: TRBJ2-7
v_gene: TRBV5-1
CDR3aa: CASSLMGDRGTSGADEQYF
CDR3nt: TGCGCCAGCAGCCTGATGGGGGACAGGGGGACTAGCGGGGCGGACGAGCAGTACTTC

d_gene: TRBD1
abundance: .
j_gene: TRBJ1-5
v_gene: TRBV5-4
CDR3aa: CASSLDRGSQPQHF
CDR3nt: TGTGCCAGCAGCTTGGACAGGGGCAGCCAGCCCCAGCATTTT

d_gene: TRBD1
abundance: .
j_gene: TRBJ1-5
v_gene: TRBV6-2/TRBV6-3
CDR3aa: CASSYTGGEGNQPQHF
CDR3nt: TGTGCCAGCAGTTATACAGGGGGGGAAGGCAATCAGCCCCAGCATTTT

d_gene: TRBD1
abundance: .
j_gene: TRBJ1-2
v_gene: TRBV3-1/TRBV3-2
CDR3aa: CASSQIGTGNGYTF
CDR3nt: TGTGCCAGCAGCCAAATAGGGACAGGGAATGGCTACACCTTC

d_gene: TRBD2
abundance: .
j_gene: TRBJ2-1
v_gene: TRBV27
CDR3aa: CASRRSGVLTYNEQFF
CDR3nt: TGTGCCAGCAGGCGGAGCGGGGTATTAACCTACAATGAGCAGTTCTTC

d_gene: TRBD2
abundance: .
j_gene: TRBJ2-7
v_gene: TRBV6-2/TRBV6-3
CDR3aa: CASIPSGGAYEQYF
CDR3nt: TGTGCCAGCATCCCGAGCGGGGGGGCCTACGAGCAGTACTTC

d_gene: TRBD2
abundance: .
j_gene: TRBJ2-7
v_gene: TRBV19
CDR3aa: CATRLAGVGEQYF
CDR3nt: TGTGCGACTCGGCTAGCGGGGGTGGGGGAGCAGTACTTC

d_gene: .
abundance: .
j_gene: TRBJ1-2
v_gene: TRBV29-1
CDR3aa: CSVPRVGRGDGYTF
CDR3nt: TGCAGCGTTCCAAGGGTAGGCAGGGGCGATGGCTACACCTTC

d_gene: TRBD1
abundance: .
j_gene: TRBJ1-5
v_gene: TRBV2
CDR3aa: CASSTGGAGNQPQHF
CDR3nt: TGTGCCAGCAGTACAGGGGGCGCCGGCAATCAGCCCCAGCATTTT

d_gene: .
abundance: once
j_gene: TRBJ2-6
v_gene: TRBV27
CDR3aa: CASSFGYGANVLTF
CDR3nt: TGTGCCAGCAGTTTCGGGTACGGGGCCAACGTCCTGACTTTC

d_gene: TRBD2
abundance: .
j_gene: TRBJ2-6
v_gene: TRBV9
CDR3aa: CASSPLPGGPGANVLTF
CDR3nt: TGTGCCAGCAGCCCCCTCCCGGGGGGGCCGGGGGCCAACGTCCTGACTTTC

d_gene: TRBD1
abundance: .
j_gene: TRBJ2-5
v_gene: TRBV18
CDR3aa: CASSPLRDRGQETQYF
CDR3nt: TGTGCCAGCTCACCACTCCGGGACAGGGGCCAAGAGACCCAGTACTTC

d_gene: TRBD2
abundance: .
j_gene: TRBJ2-7
v_gene: TRBV4-2
CDR3aa: CASSLGIAGASYEQYF
CDR3nt: TGTGCCAGCAGCCTCGGGATAGCGGGGGCCTCCTACGAGCAGTACTTC

d_gene: .
abundance: .
j_gene: TRBJ2-7
v_gene: TRBV6-1
CDR3aa: CASSDLGAPSYEQYF
CDR3nt: TGTGCCAGCAGTGATCTGGGGGCACCTTCCTACGAGCAGTACTTC

d_gene: .
abundance: .
j_gene: TRBJ2-7
v_gene: TRBV7-2
CDR3aa: CASSEGGFGEQYF
CDR3nt: TGTGCCAGCAGCGAAGGAGGTTTCGGCGAGCAGTACTTC

d_gene: .
abundance: once
j_gene: TRBJ2-5
v_gene: TRBV5-5
CDR3aa: CASSPPLAYETQYF
CDR3nt: TGTGCCAGCAGCCCCCCCCTAGCCTACGAGACCCAGTACTTC

d_gene: .
abundance: .
j_gene: TRBJ2-7
v_gene: TRBV6-6
CDR3aa: CASSYSSGGEFYEQYF
CDR3nt: TGTGCCAGCAGTTACTCGAGTGGCGGGGAGTTCTACGAGCAGTACTTC